The sequence of this TCR beta chain was determined in a study of T cell changes during pregnancy in multiple sclerosis. The germline gives CDR1 SGHKS, CDR2 YYEKEE (reference sequence). The V gene lost 3 bases and the J gene lost 10 bases, with 21 bases spanning the gap. The CDR3 sequence is 15 residues long. Sequencing was performed with immunoSEQ multiplex PCR; in TCRdb, only in-frame clones are kept and a portion is missing. The sample comprises more than 90,000 clones, more than 85% of which are singletons, and 2.5% to 4% rests with the top ten. The TCR was taken from a female donor with multiple sclerosis, enrolled in a pregnancy study. This chain links TRBV5-5 with TRBJ2-3; perhaps TRBD2 as D (5 bases). Source: peripheral blood, taken in the second trimester of pregnancy. The CDR3 here is CASSSLFGGGGPQYF. CDR3 bases: TGTGCCAGCAGCTCCCTCTTTGGAGGTGGAGGTCCGCAGTATTTT.